This T cell receptor (beta chain) is from a study of blood T cell repertoires in COVID-19. Whole-study context: The origin of the acute and convalescent COVID-19 samples was the United States, Italy and Spain. T cells, B-cell-depleted T cells, or PBMCs provided the cDNA or gDNA that served as material.

The CDR3 runs to 14 residues. CDR1 LNHDA and CDR2 SQIVND come from the germline V gene (reference sequence). The junction had 2 bases not matched to a gene; V was cut back by 6 bases and J by 0 bases. As processed by the authors: Reference gene primer amplification gave nucleated cell count estimates. The repertoire was sequenced with immunoSEQ multiplex PCR; TCRdb's copy has only in-frame clones and lacks some. From that table come the V and J calls and clone size; the DNA was used to work out D and trimming. Altogether 210,000 or so clones are present, 70% to 90% being singletons, with the ten largest covering approximately 12%.

The source of this sequence is a woman aged 18-29 years who had recovered from COVID-19. The specimen was peripheral blood. The chain uses TRBV19 and TRBJ1-1, with 9 bases matching TRBD1. The CDR3 bases are TGTGCCAGTAGGCGACAGGGGGTGAACACTGAAGCTTTCTTT. Translated, it gives CASRRQGVNTEAFF.